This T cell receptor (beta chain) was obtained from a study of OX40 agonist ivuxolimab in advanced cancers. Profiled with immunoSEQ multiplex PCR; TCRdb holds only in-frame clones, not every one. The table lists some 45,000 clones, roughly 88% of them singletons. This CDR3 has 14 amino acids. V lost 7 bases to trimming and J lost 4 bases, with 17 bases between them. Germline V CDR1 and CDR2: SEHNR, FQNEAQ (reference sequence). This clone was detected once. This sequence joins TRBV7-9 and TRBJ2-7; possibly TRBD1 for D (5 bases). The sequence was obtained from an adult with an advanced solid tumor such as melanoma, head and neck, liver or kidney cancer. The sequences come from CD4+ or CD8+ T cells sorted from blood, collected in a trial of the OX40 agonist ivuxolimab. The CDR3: CASTSSDTLYEQYF. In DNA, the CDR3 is TGTGCCAGCACCTCTTCGGACACCCTTTACGAGCAGTACTTC. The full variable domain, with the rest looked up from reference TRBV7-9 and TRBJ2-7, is DTGVSQNPRHKITKRGQNVTFRCDPISEHNRLYWYRQTLGQGPEFLTYFQNEAQLEKSRLLSDRFSAERPKGSFSTLEIQRTEQGDSAMYLCASTSSDTLYEQYFGPGTRLTVT.